One sample yielded the 22 T cell receptor beta chains listed below, sequenced in a study of blood T cell repertoires in COVID-19. TCRdb's copy holds only in-frame clones and misses some; the assay was immunoSEQ multiplex PCR. The data show 250,000 to 350,000 clones, around nine tenths seen once. The specimen was peripheral blood. The receptor set was obtained from a woman in her sixties or seventies with acute or convalescent COVID-19.

V is TRBV9 and J is TRBJ2-7; no clear D gene. V was pared by 0 bases and J by 0 bases, with 10 bases between. The germline V gene has CDR1 SGDLS and CDR2 YYNGEE. The CDR3 has 15 amino acids. The CDR3 DNA follows: TGTGCCAGCAGCGTAGGAGGCAGTAACTCCTACGAGCAGTACTTC. It is translated as CASSVGGSNSYEQYF.

The V gene is TRBV24-1, the J gene TRBJ2-2; no clear D. The ends were cut back, 5 bases at V and 3 bases at J, with 9 bases in the middle. Germline V gene sequence: CDR1 KGHDR, CDR2 SFDVKD. The CDR3 spans 14 residues. CDR3: CATSGVAHTGELFF. CDR3 DNA sequence: TGTGCCACCAGTGGAGTAGCCCACACCGGGGAGCTGTTTTTT.

This chain links TRBV13 with TRBJ2-5, with a tentative D call TRBD2 (6 bases). The ends were cut back, 4 bases at V and 1 base at J, with 13 bases in the middle. Germline lookup yields CDR1 PRHDT and CDR2 FYEKMQ (reference sequence). The CDR3 totals 15 residues. CDR3 protein: CASSSTGALQETQYF. In DNA form, the CDR3 reads TGTGCCAGCAGCTCCACGGGAGCTCTCCAAGAGACCCAGTACTTC.

The chain has TRBV28 and TRBJ1-5; weak D call: TRBD1 (5 bases). This CDR3 region has 14 residues. Germline loops: CDR1 MDHEN, CDR2 SYDVKM. The V and J ends lost 0 bases and 6 bases respectively, with 9 bases between them. CDR3 nucleotide sequence: TGTGCCAGCAGTTTATGGCAGGGAGGTCAGCCCCAGCATTTT. This gives the protein CASSLWQGGQPQHF.

The chain links TRBV6-5 to TRBJ2-2; 8 bases line up with TRBD2. The length of the CDR3 is 12 residues. CDR1 is MNHEY and CDR2 is SVGAGI in the germline V gene. V lost 8 bases to trimming and J lost 6 bases; unmatched junction nucleotides: 2. The CDR3 spells CASRGGPGELFF. CDR3 coding DNA: TGTGCCAGCCGGGGGGGCCCCGGGGAGCTGTTTTTT.

V and J are TRBV4-1 and TRBJ2-5; 9 positions match TRBD1. This CDR3 is built from 16 residues. Germline CDR1 reads MGHRA; CDR2 reads YSYEKL. Trimming cost V 1 base and J 5 bases; bases outside gene matches: 8. CDR3 sequence (DNA): TGCGCCAGCAGCCAAGGACAGGGGGGTCTCTGGGAGACCCAGTACTTC. Residues: CASSQGQGGLWETQYF.

This rearrangement joins TRBV7-9 to TRBJ2-7; perhaps TRBD1 as D (5 bases). Germline CDR1 reads SEHNR; CDR2 reads FQNEAQ (reference sequence). V shed 1 base and J shed 9 bases, with 22 bases lying between them. This CDR3 has 16 amino acids. CDR3 sequence (DNA): TGTGCCAGCAGCTTAGAAGGTATCCAGGGTCCTAGGCGGCAGTACTTC. Its translation: CASSLEGIQGPRRQYF.

The CDR3 coding sequence is TGTGCCAGCAGTTCACCACAGGGGGCCCGAAGCACAGATACGCAGTATTTT. Amino acid sequence: CASSSPQGARSTDTQYF. This chain links TRBV28 with TRBJ2-3; 9 bases align to TRBD1. Germline lookup yields CDR1 MDHEN and CDR2 SYDVKM. The V gene end was trimmed by 4 bases and the J gene end by 0 bases; junction bases not matched to a gene: 8. This CDR3 comprises 17 residues. The full variable domain, in which reference TRBV28 and TRBJ2-3 provide the parts outside the CDR3, is DVKVTQSSRYLVKRTGEKVFLECVQDMDHENMFWYRQDPGLGLRLIYFSYDVKMKEKGDIPEGYSVSREKKERFSLILESASTNQTSMYLCASSSPQGARSTDTQYFGPGTRLTVL.

As regards this clone: The identical CDR3 is also encoded by other nucleotide sequences in the sample. The chain is built from TRBV11-2 and TRBJ1-5; D gene uncertain. Germline CDR1 is SGHAT and CDR2 is FQNNGV. The V end was cut by 0 bases, the J end by 5 bases, with 5 bases between. The CDR3 sequence is 13 residues long. CDR3 in DNA: TGTGCCAGCAGCTTAGATCCTTATCAGCCCCAGCATTTT. Protein product: CASSLDPYQPQHF. Looking up the rest from reference TRBV11-2 and TRBJ1-5 gives the full variable domain: EAGVAQSPRYKIIEKRQSVAFWCNPISGHATLYWYQQILGQGPKLLIQFQNNGVVDDSQLPKDRFSAERLKGVDSTLKIQPAKLEDSAVYLCASSLDPYQPQHFGDGTRLSIL.

The chain recombines TRBV30 with TRBJ2-2; 10 bases map to TRBD2. The CDR3 runs to 17 residues. Unmatched junction bases numbered 10, after V lost 0 bases and J lost 6 bases. CDR1 and CDR2 (germline): GTSNPN, SVGIG (reference sequence). The CDR3: CAWSVALAGDIAGELFF. The CDR3 DNA sequence: TGTGCCTGGAGTGTCGCCCTAGCGGGAGATATTGCCGGGGAGCTGTTTTTT. The full variable domain, completed using reference TRBV30 and TRBJ2-2, is SQTIHQWPATLVQPVGSPLSLECTVEGTSNPNLYWYRQAAGRGLQLLFYSVGIGQISSEVPQNLSASRPQDRQFILSSKKLLLSDSGFYLCAWSVALAGDIAGELFFGEGSRLTVL.

This rearrangement joins TRBV5-4 to TRBJ1-1, with 7 bases lining up with TRBD1. Trimming removed 3 bases from V and 2 bases from J; junction bases left unmatched: 7. Per the germline V gene, CDR1 is SGHNT and CDR2 is YYREEE (reference sequence). The CDR3 consists of 15 residues. CDR3 sequence: CASSYLYRGNTEAFF. Here the CDR3 DNA reads TGTGCCAGCAGCTATTTATACAGGGGAAACACTGAAGCTTTCTTT.

The chain carries TRBV19 and TRBJ1-2; D may be TRBD1 (6 bases). The germline V gene encodes CDR1 LNHDA and CDR2 SQIVND (reference sequence). The V end lost 4 bases, the J end lost 3 bases, and 12 bases lay between the germline ends. The CDR3 is 14 amino acids. CDR3: CASSKTGDYYGYTF. The DNA for the CDR3 is TGTGCCAGTAGTAAGACAGGAGATTACTATGGCTACACCTTC.

The sample holds one count of this clone. The chain joins TRBV6-5 to TRBJ1-2; D might be TRBD1 (6 bases). Trimming removed 6 bases at V and 5 bases at J, with 19 bases between. The CDR3 runs 15 residues. Germline assignment: CDR1 MNHEY and CDR2 SVGAGI. CDR3 nucleotide sequence: TGTGCCAGCAGCCCCTTCCAGGGGTATGGATATGGCTACACCTTC. Translation: CASSPFQGYGYGYTF.

V gene TRBV5-1 combines with J gene TRBJ1-1; 7 bases are a match to TRBD1. Trimming removed 0 bases from V and 5 bases from J; junction bases left unmatched: 4. The CDR3 has 14 amino acids. Germline CDR1 reads SGHRS; CDR2 reads YFSETQ. The DNA for the CDR3 is TGCGCCAGCAGCTTGGAGGGGGGACAGACTGAAGCTTTCTTT. Amino acid sequence: CASSLEGGQTEAFF.

The chain carries TRBV7-3 and TRBJ2-1; D may be TRBD2 (6 bases). CDR1 SGHTA and CDR2 FQGTGA come from the germline V gene. Trimming took off 5 bases at V and 8 bases at J, with 16 bases between the two ends. This CDR3 is built from 14 residues. The CDR3 DNA sequence: TGTGCCAGCAGCCGTAGACTAGACAGCGATGAGCAGTTCTTC. Encoded protein: CASSRRLDSDEQFF.

V gene TRBV24-1 combines with J gene TRBJ1-1, with D uncertain. This CDR3 is built from 14 residues. Germline loops: CDR1 KGHDR, CDR2 SFDVKD. Between the trimmed V and J ends, which lost 7 bases and 4 bases, there was a span of 15 bases. The CDR3 region is CATSAASGSTEAFF. In nucleotides, the CDR3 is TGTGCCACCAGCGCGGCGAGCGGCAGCACTGAAGCTTTCTTT.

The chain has TRBV6-5 and TRBJ1-6; TRBD1 might be the D (5 bases). CDR1 and CDR2 (germline): MNHEY, SVGAGI. This CDR3 has 14 amino acids. V gave up 5 bases and J gave up 3 bases, with 8 bases separating them. The CDR3 region has the DNA TGTGCCAGCAGTAAGACAGTCTATAATTCACCCCTCCACTTT. Its translation is CASSKTVYNSPLHF.

The chain is built from TRBV28 and TRBJ2-7; the D is unclear. The V gene lost 2 bases and the J gene lost 5 bases, with 10 bases spanning the gap. Germline values: CDR1 MDHEN, CDR2 SYDVKM. This CDR3 comprises 13 residues. The CDR3 loop reads CASSLGSRNEQYF. In nucleotides, the CDR3 is TGTGCCAGCAGTTTAGGGTCGAGGAACGAGCAGTACTTC.

The V and J genes are TRBV7-2 and TRBJ2-7; TRBD1 agrees at 10 bases. V gave up 3 bases and J gave up 1 base; unmatched junction bases: 3. Per the germline V gene, CDR1 is SGHTA and CDR2 is FQGNSA. The CDR3 runs 15 residues. The CDR3 DNA sequence: TGTGCCAGCAGCTTGGGACAGGGGCCTTCCTACGAGCAGTACTTC. Amino acids: CASSLGQGPSYEQYF.

The chain has TRBV7-2 and TRBJ2-4; 7 bases align to TRBD1. The junction had 16 bases not matched to a gene; V was cut back by 5 bases and J by 0 bases. CDR1 is SGHTA, CDR2 FQGNSA, per germline. The CDR3 consists of 19 residues. CDR3 nucleotides: TGTGCCAGCAGCACAGGGATACTAGGGGGCTCCATAGCCAAAAACATTCAGTACTTC. Its translation is CASSTGILGGSIAKNIQYF.

This clone was counted between two and nine times. The chain employs TRBV2 and TRBJ2-7, with TRBD2 identical over 9 bases. The CDR3 covers 11 residues. J gave up 10 bases and V 6 bases, and 4 bases lay outside the gene matches. The V gene's germline CDR1 is SNHLY and CDR2 FYNNEI. The CDR3 sequence is CASSRLADQYF. The CDR3 DNA sequence: TGTGCCAGCAGCCGACTAGCGGACCAGTACTTC.

The gene calls are TRBV7-2 and TRBJ2-7; no firm D call. The V gene's germline CDR1 is SGHTA and CDR2 FQGNSA. CDR3 size: 13 residues. Trimming pared 0 bases from V and 0 bases from J, leaving 3 bases between. The CDR3 DNA sequence: TGTGCCAGCAGCTTAGCCCTCTCCTACGAGCAGTACTTC. It translates to CASSLALSYEQYF.